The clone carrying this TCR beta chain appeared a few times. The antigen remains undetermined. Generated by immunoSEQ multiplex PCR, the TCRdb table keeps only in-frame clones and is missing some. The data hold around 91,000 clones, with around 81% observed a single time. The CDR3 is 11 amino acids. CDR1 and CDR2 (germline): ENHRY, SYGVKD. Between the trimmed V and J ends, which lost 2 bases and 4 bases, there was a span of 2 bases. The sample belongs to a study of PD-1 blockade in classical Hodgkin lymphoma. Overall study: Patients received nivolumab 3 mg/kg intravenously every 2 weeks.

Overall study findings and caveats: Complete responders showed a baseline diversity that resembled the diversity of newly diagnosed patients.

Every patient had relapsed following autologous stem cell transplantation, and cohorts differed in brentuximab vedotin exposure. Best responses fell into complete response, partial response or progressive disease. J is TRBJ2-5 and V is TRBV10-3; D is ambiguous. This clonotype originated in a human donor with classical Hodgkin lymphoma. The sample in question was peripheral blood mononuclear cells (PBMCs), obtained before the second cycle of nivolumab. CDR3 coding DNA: TGTGCCATCAGTGAGGTAGAGACCCAGTACTTC. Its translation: CAISEVETQYF.